A single sample is the source of the 31 T cell receptor beta chains below, sequenced in a study of OX40 agonist ivuxolimab in advanced cancers. Only in-frame clones appear in the TCRdb table, and some are missing; sequencing was by immunoSEQ multiplex PCR. The repertoire holds about 70,000 clones, with 80% to 95% as singletons. The specimen comprised CD4+ or CD8+ T cells sorted from blood, sampled in a trial of the OX40 agonist ivuxolimab. These receptors all stem from an adult with an advanced solid tumor such as melanoma, head and neck, liver or kidney cancer.

J is TRBJ1-5 and V is TRBV7-8; D ambiguous. The length of the CDR3 is 15 residues. Germline-derived CDR1 and CDR2 are SGHVS and FQNEAQ. V lost 3 bases and J 0 bases, leaving 9 bases between the germline ends. CDR3 nucleotide sequence: TGTGCCAGCAGCTTTACCCAGAGTAGCAATCAGCCCCAGCATTTT. This encodes CASSFTQSSNQPQHF. Full variable domain (rest looked up from reference TRBV7-8 and TRBJ1-5): GAGVSQSPRYKVAKRGQDVALRCDPISGHVSLFWYQQALGQGPEFLTYFQNEAQLDKSGLPSDRFFAERPEGSVSTLKIQRTQQEDSAVYLCASSFTQSSNQPQHFGDGTRLSIL.

The chain couples TRBV29-1 to TRBJ2-5, with TRBD2 as a possible D gene (6 bases). From germline, CDR1 is SQVTM and CDR2 ANQGSEA. The CDR3 spans 11 residues. V shed 7 bases and J shed 5 bases, with 11 bases lying between them. The CDR3 DNA is TGCAGCGCCCTGACTAGTGAGACCCAGTACTTC. Translating it yields CSALTSETQYF.

The chain has TRBV2 and TRBJ2-3; tentatively, D is TRBD2 (6 bases). The V gene lost 6 bases and the J gene lost 2 bases, with 15 bases spanning the gap. CDR3 length: 15 residues. Germline V gene sequence: CDR1 SNHLY, CDR2 FYNNEI. The DNA of the CDR3 is TGTGCCAGCAGCGAACCGACTAGATCCACAGATACGCAGTATTTT. It specifies CASSEPTRSTDTQYF.

The chain combines TRBV27 with TRBJ2-5, with TRBD2 as a possible D gene (5 bases). Germline CDR1 is MNHEY and CDR2 is SMNVEV (reference sequence). V was pared by 4 bases and J by 5 bases, with 14 bases between. The CDR3 has 14 residues. The CDR3 sequence is CASSSGPRGETQYF. The CDR3, as DNA: TGTGCCAGCAGTTCGGGCCCGAGAGGGGAGACCCAGTACTTC.

This sequence joins TRBV14 and TRBJ2-2; 9 nucleotides align to TRBD2. J lost 3 bases, V lost 0 bases, and 8 bases had no gene match. The CDR3 loop spans 18 amino acids. Looked up from germline, CDR1 is SGHDN and CDR2 is FVKESK. CDR3 in DNA: TGTGCCAGCAGCCAAGATCCCCCAGTAGCGGGGGACACCGGGGAGCTGTTTTTT. It is translated as CASSQDPPVAGDTGELFF.

J is TRBJ2-5 and V is TRBV5-1, with TRBD2 as a possible D gene (6 bases). The CDR3 covers 15 residues. Germline assignment: CDR1 SGHRS and CDR2 YFSETQ. V lost 2 bases, J lost 5 bases, and 16 bases lay in between. The CDR3 DNA reads TGCGCCAGCAGCTTAGCTAGCGTCTCCGGGGAGACCCAGTACTTC. This codes for CASSLASVSGETQYF.

The genes are TRBV4-3 and TRBJ2-2, with D possibly being TRBD1 (5 bases). The length of the CDR3 is 14 residues. Germline CDR1 is LGHNA and CDR2 is YSLEER. Trimming removed 4 bases at V and 5 bases at J, with 11 bases between. DNA of the CDR3: TGCGCCAGCAGCCTAAGTAGGGGTACCGGGGAGCTGTTTTTT. Translating gives CASSLSRGTGELFF.

This clone was detected a few times. The J gene is TRBJ2-2, the V gene TRBV4-1; no clear D gene. Deletions cut 0 bases from V and 7 bases from J, with 9 bases between. The germline gives CDR1 MGHRA, CDR2 YSYEKL. This CDR3 region has 14 residues. CDR3 sequence reads: CASSQDITSGELFF. CDR3 in DNA: TGCGCCAGCAGCCAAGATATAACGAGCGGGGAGCTGTTTTTT.

The V gene is TRBV7-9, the J gene TRBJ2-3, with unresolved D. Per the germline V gene, CDR1 is SEHNR and CDR2 is FQNEAQ (reference sequence). The CDR3 covers 12 residues. The germline V and J ends were trimmed by 4 bases and 2 bases, with 4 bases remaining between them. The CDR3 sequence is CASSSHTDTQYF. In DNA form, the CDR3 reads TGTGCCAGCAGCTCCCACACAGATACGCAGTATTTT. Full variable domain (outside the CDR3, taken from reference TRBV7-9 and TRBJ2-3): DTGVSQNPRHKITKRGQNVTFRCDPISEHNRLYWYRQTLGQGPEFLTYFQNEAQLEKSRLLSDRFSAERPKGSFSTLEIQRTEQGDSAMYLCASSSHTDTQYFGPGTRLTVL.

The chain combines TRBV9 with TRBJ2-7; D unresolved. The CDR3 is made up of 15 amino acids. Trimming stripped 0 bases from V and 0 bases from J, with 10 bases between. The V gene's germline CDR1 is SGDLS and CDR2 YYNGEE. CDR3 DNA sequence: TGTGCCAGCAGCGTAGCTTGGCAGTCCTCCTACGAGCAGTACTTC. Protein product: CASSVAWQSSYEQYF. Drawing the rest from reference TRBV9 and TRBJ2-7, the complete variable domain is DSGVTQTPKHLITATGQRVTLRCSPRSGDLSVYWYQQSLDQGLQFLIQYYNGEERAKGNILERFSAQQFPDLHSELNLSSLELGDSALYFCASSVAWQSSYEQYFGPGTRLTVT.

J is TRBJ1-2 and V is TRBV4-1, with unresolved D. V gave up 4 bases and J gave up 2 bases, with 20 bases separating them. The germline CDR1 and CDR2 sequences are MGHRA and YSYEKL. CDR3 length: 17 residues. DNA of the CDR3: TGCGCCAGCAGCCCCGACTGGCAGCCAACCTTAAACTATGGCTACACCTTC. It codes for CASSPDWQPTLNYGYTF.

This chain joins TRBV10-2 and TRBJ2-3; possibly TRBD2 for D (6 bases). V lost 6 bases to trimming and J lost 2 bases, with 15 bases between them. The CDR3 loop spans 15 amino acids. Germline V CDR1 and CDR2: WSHSY, SAAADI. The CDR3 region is CASRGSGLDTDTQYF. CDR3 in DNA: TGCGCCAGCAGAGGGTCGGGACTTGACACAGATACGCAGTATTTT.

The rearrangement uses TRBV7-9 and TRBJ2-2, with 8 bases fitting TRBD2. Germline loops: CDR1 SEHNR, CDR2 FQNEAQ (reference sequence). V shed 4 bases, J shed 9 bases, and the junction held 7 bases outside the gene matches. There are 14 residues in the CDR3. This CDR3 is CASSSPGGLRELFF. As DNA, the CDR3 is TGTGCCAGCAGCTCACCGGGGGGGCTCCGGGAGCTGTTTTTT.

V is TRBV19 and J is TRBJ1-4; D gene unclear. In germline, CDR1 is LNHDA, CDR2 SQIVND (reference sequence). The CDR3 spans 14 residues. Trimming took off 3 bases at V and 0 bases at J, with 5 bases between the two ends. CDR3 sequence reads: CASSIVATNEKLFF. The CDR3 DNA reads as TGTGCCAGTAGTATTGTGGCAACTAATGAAAAACTGTTTTTT.

A remark on this clone: Compared with germline, one end of the junction differs, possibly owing to a read error. The rearrangement links TRBV28 to TRBJ2-5; 9 nucleotides agree with TRBD1. Germline-derived CDR1 and CDR2 are MDHEN and SYDVKM. CDR3 length equals 16 residues. CDR3 sequence: CATSKGQGIVWETQYF. The CDR3 DNA follows: TGTGCCACCAGTAAGGGACAGGGAATAGTTTGGGAGACCCAGTACTTC.

The chain is built from TRBV2 and TRBJ2-4, with a possible D match to TRBD1 (5 bases). The CDR3 totals 15 residues. Trimming removed 4 bases from V and 2 bases from J, with 12 bases in between. Germline loops: CDR1 SNHLY, CDR2 FYNNEI. CDR3 in DNA: TGTGCCAGCAGTGGGACAATAATCTCCAAAAACATTCAGTACTTC. It encodes CASSGTIISKNIQYF.

This chain connects TRBV7-6 to TRBJ1-5, with D maybe TRBD1 (6 bases). The V end lost 5 bases, the J end lost 11 bases, and 13 bases lay between the germline ends. The CDR3 runs 12 residues. Germline V gene sequence: CDR1 SGHVS, CDR2 FNYEAQ. CDR3 coding DNA: TGTGCCAGCAGCGTATCCCAGGGGTCCCAGCATTTT. Translating it yields CASSVSQGSQHF.

The chain recombines TRBV5-4 with TRBJ1-4, with 7 bases that match TRBD1. J lost 8 bases, V lost 4 bases, and 11 bases had no gene match. CDR1 SGHNT and CDR2 YYREEE come from the germline V gene (reference sequence). This CDR3 is 15 amino acids long. Here the CDR3 reads CASSTRQGTREKLFF. In DNA, the CDR3 is TGTGCCAGCAGCACAAGACAGGGAACGAGGGAAAAACTGTTTTTT.

The V call is TRBV29-1, the J call TRBJ2-7; the D call may be TRBD1 or TRBD2 (6 bases each). Germline V gene data show CDR1 as SQVTM and CDR2 as ANQGSEA. This CDR3 region has 14 residues. The germline V and J ends were trimmed by 6 bases and 3 bases, with 18 bases remaining between them. The CDR3: CSVLGWGANYEQYF. The DNA for the CDR3 is TGCAGCGTCCTGGGGTGGGGGGCGAACTACGAGCAGTACTTC.

The V and J genes are TRBV13 and TRBJ2-2; 8 bases are a match to TRBD1. The length of the CDR3 is 15 residues. The germline V gene has CDR1 PRHDT and CDR2 FYEKMQ (reference sequence). Unmatched junction bases numbered 6, after V lost 5 bases and J lost 4 bases. The CDR3 DNA reads as TGTGCCAGCAGCCACACAGGGGGTTTCACCGGGGAGCTGTTTTTT. Translating gives CASSHTGGFTGELFF. The full variable domain, completed using reference TRBV13 and TRBJ2-2, is AAGVIQSPRHLIKEKRETATLKCYPIPRHDTVYWYQQGPGQDPQFLISFYEKMQSDKGSIPDRFSAQQFSDYHSELNMSSLELGDSALYFCASSHTGGFTGELFFGEGSRLTVL.

V usage is TRBV18 and J usage is TRBJ2-7, with D possibly being TRBD1 (5 bases). V was shortened by 2 bases and J by 4 bases, with 12 bases between the two germline ends. Germline CDR1 KGHSH, CDR2 LQKENI. CDR3 length: 14 amino acids. In DNA, the CDR3 is TGTGCCAGCTCACCAGGGGCTGCTTGGTACGAGCAGTACTTC. It encodes CASSPGAAWYEQYF.

J is TRBJ2-6 and V is TRBV5-1; 12 nucleotides align to TRBD1. The trim removed 4 bases at V and 1 base at J, leaving 9 bases unmatched. Germline loops: CDR1 SGHRS, CDR2 YFSETQ. This CDR3 has 19 amino acids. The CDR3 protein is CASSPSWDRGRSGANVLTF. The CDR3 DNA sequence: TGCGCCAGCAGCCCCAGCTGGGACAGGGGGCGATCTGGGGCCAACGTCCTGACTTTC.

This rearrangement joins TRBV5-8 to TRBJ1-2, with 12 bases lining up with TRBD1. V lost 4 bases to trimming and J lost 5 bases; unmatched junction nucleotides: 6. The CDR3 length is 15 residues. Germline lookup yields CDR1 SGHTS and CDR2 YDEGEE. The CDR3 is CASSLGQGARYGYTF. CDR3 coding DNA: TGTGCCAGCAGCCTGGGACAGGGGGCTAGGTATGGCTACACCTTC.

V usage is TRBV6-6 and J usage is TRBJ2-1, with 9 positions matching TRBD1. The CDR3 totals 14 residues. Germline V CDR1 and CDR2: MNHNY, SVGAGI (reference sequence). Trimming removed 2 bases from V and 4 bases from J; junction bases left unmatched: 0. The CDR3 is CASSYDRGYNEQFF. DNA of the CDR3: TGTGCCAGCAGTTACGACAGGGGGTACAATGAGCAGTTCTTC.

This clone was counted a few times. The rearrangement uses TRBV27 and TRBJ1-1; 7 nucleotides match TRBD1. Looked up from germline, CDR1 is MNHEY and CDR2 is SMNVEV (reference sequence). The CDR3 has 14 residues. V was clipped by 5 bases and J by 3 bases; unmatched bases: 6. CDR3: CASSPQGGDTEAFF. In nucleotides, the CDR3 is TGTGCCAGCAGTCCGCAGGGGGGGGACACTGAAGCTTTCTTT.

V usage is TRBV5-1 and J usage is TRBJ2-4, with TRBD2 matching 8 bases. The CDR3 is 17 amino acids. CDR1 and CDR2 (germline): SGHRS, YFSETQ. After removal of 4 bases from V and 0 bases from J, the junction contained 9 bases not matched to a gene. Written as DNA, the CDR3 is TGCGCCAGCAGCCAGTATAGCGGGGCGGAAGCCAAAAACATTCAGTACTTC. It encodes CASSQYSGAEAKNIQYF. The variable domain in full, completed from reference TRBV5-1 and TRBJ2-4, reads KAGVTQTPRYLIKTRGQQVTLSCSPISGHRSVSWYQQTPGQGLQFLFEYFSETQRNKGNFPGRFSGRQFSNSRSEMNVSTLELGDSALYLCASSQYSGAEAKNIQYFGAGTRLSVL.

The V and J genes are TRBV4-3 and TRBJ1-4; a possible D gene is TRBD1 (6 bases). This CDR3 spans 15 amino acids. Trimming removed 1 base at V and 8 bases at J, with 14 bases between. Germline CDR1 and CDR2: LGHNA and YSLEER. The DNA of the CDR3 is TGCGCCAGCAGCCAAGCCTCGTACAGGGCGGAAAAACTGTTTTTT. Its translation is CASSQASYRAEKLFF.

The chain recombines TRBV7-9 with TRBJ1-5; the match to TRBD1 covers 10 bases. The CDR3 consists of 15 residues. Germline loops: CDR1 SEHNR, CDR2 FQNEAQ (reference sequence). After removal of 7 bases from V and 1 base from J, the junction contained 4 bases not matched to a gene. This chain's CDR3 is CASTPGQGSNQPQHF. The CDR3 nucleotides read TGTGCCAGCACCCCGGGACAGGGGAGCAATCAGCCCCAGCATTTT.

The chain joins TRBV27 to TRBJ2-7; 11 bases fit TRBD1. Germline V CDR1 and CDR2: MNHEY, SMNVEV (reference sequence). Trimming took 1 base from V and 3 from J; bases not matched to a gene: 2. The CDR3 runs 15 residues. The CDR3 here is CASSLLGTGGYEQYF. Here the CDR3 DNA reads TGTGCCAGCAGTTTATTAGGGACAGGGGGCTACGAGCAGTACTTC.

A single count supports this clone. The CDR3 DNA sequence: TGTGCCAGCAGTTTATCTTCCTCTGGGTACTATGGCTACACCTTC. Amino acids: CASSLSSSGYYGYTF. This chain joins TRBV27 and TRBJ1-2; D is undetermined. Germline assignment: CDR1 MNHEY and CDR2 SMNVEV (reference sequence). The CDR3 is 15 amino acids. The germline V and J ends were trimmed by 0 bases and 3 bases, with 11 bases remaining between them.

The gene calls are TRBV5-1 and TRBJ1-5; D ambiguous. The CDR3 is 14 amino acids. In germline, CDR1 is SGHRS, CDR2 YFSETQ. Trimming left V 0 bases short and J 0 bases short, with 4 bases between. This chain's CDR3 is CASSLAGSNQPQHF. In DNA form, the CDR3 reads TGCGCCAGCAGCTTGGCGGGTAGCAATCAGCCCCAGCATTTT.